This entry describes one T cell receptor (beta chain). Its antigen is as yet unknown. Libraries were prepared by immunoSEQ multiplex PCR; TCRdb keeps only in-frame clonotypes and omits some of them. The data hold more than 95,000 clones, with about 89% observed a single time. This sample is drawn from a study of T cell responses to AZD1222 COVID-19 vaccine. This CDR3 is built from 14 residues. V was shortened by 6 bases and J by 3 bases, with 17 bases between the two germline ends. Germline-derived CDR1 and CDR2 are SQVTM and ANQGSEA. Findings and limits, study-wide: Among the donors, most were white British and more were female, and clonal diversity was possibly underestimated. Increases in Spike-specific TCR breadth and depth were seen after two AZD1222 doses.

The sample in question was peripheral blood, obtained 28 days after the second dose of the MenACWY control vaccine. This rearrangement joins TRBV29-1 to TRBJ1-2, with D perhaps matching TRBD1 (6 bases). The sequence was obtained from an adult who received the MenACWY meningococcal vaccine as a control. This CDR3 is CSVAEGRQDYGYTF. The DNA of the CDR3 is TGCAGCGTCGCCGAAGGAAGACAGGACTATGGCTACACCTTC.